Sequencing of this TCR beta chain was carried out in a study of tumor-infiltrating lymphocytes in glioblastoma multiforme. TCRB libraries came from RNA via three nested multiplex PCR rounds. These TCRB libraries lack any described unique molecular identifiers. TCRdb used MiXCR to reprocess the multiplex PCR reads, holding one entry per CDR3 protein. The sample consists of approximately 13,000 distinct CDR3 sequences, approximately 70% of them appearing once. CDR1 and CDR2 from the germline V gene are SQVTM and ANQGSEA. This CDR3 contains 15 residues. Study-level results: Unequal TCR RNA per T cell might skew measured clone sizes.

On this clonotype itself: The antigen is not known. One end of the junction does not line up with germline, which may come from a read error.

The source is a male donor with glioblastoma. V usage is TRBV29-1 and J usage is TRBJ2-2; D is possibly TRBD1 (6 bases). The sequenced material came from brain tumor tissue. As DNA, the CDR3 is TGCAGCGCTAAGACAGGTTTTGGACACACCGGGAAGCTGTTTTTT. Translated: CSAKTGFGHTGKLFF.